The 16 T cell receptor beta chains below were found in one sample sequenced in a study of blood T cells in healthy people across ages. The authors ran a second PCR of about 6 to 11 cycles using a sample-barcoded 5' primer and a J-beta primer mix. TCRdb passed the 5' RACE reads through MiXCR, listing each CDR3 protein once. The table shows some 760,000 distinct CDR3 sequences, with around a quarter occurring only once. The same data also contributed to another study, on T cells of mothers and their children.

What was sequenced was blood. Source of these receptors: a boy aged 5-17 years in good health.

This chain connects TRBV7-9 to TRBJ2-2; D is undetermined. The germline V gene encodes CDR1 SEHNR and CDR2 FQNEAQ (reference sequence). V was clipped by 5 bases and J by 5 bases, with 15 bases between them. The CDR3 is made up of 15 amino acids. The CDR3 reads CASSPVLVGTGELFF. The DNA for the CDR3 is TGTGCCAGCAGCCCTGTGTTGGTGGGGACCGGGGAGCTGTTTTTT.

V is TRBV20-1 and J is TRBJ2-1; TRBD2 agrees at 11 bases. The germline CDR1 and CDR2 sequences are DFQATT and SNEGSKA (reference sequence). J lost 2 bases, V lost 0 bases, and 6 bases had no gene match. The CDR3 consists of 17 residues. The CDR3 coding sequence is TGCAGTGCTAGAGATCCACTAGCGGGAGTCACCTACAATGAGCAGTTCTTC. Its protein is CSARDPLAGVTYNEQFF.

This sequence joins TRBV2 and TRBJ1-3; maybe TRBD1 (6 bases). V was trimmed by 5 bases and J by 8 bases, leaving 10 bases between them. The CDR3 spans 12 residues. CDR1 is SNHLY and CDR2 is FYNNEI in the germline V gene. The CDR3: CASSPQGDTIYF. The DNA of the CDR3 is TGTGCCAGCAGTCCACAGGGCGACACCATATATTTT. Filled out from reference TRBV2 and TRBJ1-3, the complete variable domain reads EPEVTQTPSHQVTQMGQEVILRCVPISNHLYFYWYRQILGQKVEFLVSFYNNEISEKSEIFDDQFSVERPDGSNFTLKIRSTKLEDSAMYFCASSPQGDTIYFGEGSWLTVV.

This chain uses TRBV12-3 or TRBV12-4 with TRBJ1-5; 8 bases align to TRBD1. After removal of 4 bases from V and 4 bases from J, the junction contained 6 bases not matched to a gene. CDR3 length equals 15 residues. The CDR3 nucleotides read TGTGCCAGCAGTTCAAGGACAGGGCGGAATCAGCCCCAGCATTTT. Amino acid sequence: CASSSRTGRNQPQHF.

This chain connects TRBV5-1 to TRBJ1-2; D unresolved. CDR1 is SGHRS and CDR2 is YFSETQ in the germline V gene. CDR3 size: 17 residues. V gave up 0 bases and J gave up 0 bases, with 15 bases separating them. CDR3 region: CASSLGRNPIANYGYTF. The CDR3 DNA follows: TGCGCCAGCAGCTTGGGACGGAACCCAATAGCTAACTATGGCTACACCTTC. The entire variable domain, with the rest obtained from reference TRBV5-1 and TRBJ1-2, is as follows: KAGVTQTPRYLIKTRGQQVTLSCSPISGHRSVSWYQQTPGQGLQFLFEYFSETQRNKGNFPGRFSGRQFSNSRSEMNVSTLELGDSALYLCASSLGRNPIANYGYTFGSGTRLTVV.

The chain carries TRBV6-2 or TRBV6-3 and TRBJ2-5, with D possibly being TRBD2 (5 bases). The germline gives CDR1 MNHEY, CDR2 SVGEGT. The CDR3 has 14 residues. The V end was cut by 6 bases, the J end by 0 bases, with 11 bases between. This chain's CDR3 is CASRRVEYQETQYF. The CDR3 DNA reads TGTGCCAGCAGGAGGGTGGAGTACCAAGAGACCCAGTACTTC.

Regarding this clonotype: The conserved phenylalanine or tryptophan is not found at the CDR3 terminus, so this likely reflects a read error. The chain joins TRBV9 to TRBJ1-2; TRBD1 matches 7 bases. Germline values: CDR1 SGDLS, CDR2 YYNGEE. This CDR3 has 15 residues. Germline trimming cut 0 bases from V and 5 bases from J; bases unmatched to any gene: 7. The CDR3 nucleotides read TGTGCCAGCAGCGTAGTTCCGGGACAGAAATATGGCTACACCATC. Residues: CASSVVPGQKYGYTI.

The table lists this clonotype with a few counts. The V gene is TRBV6-2 or TRBV6-3, the J gene TRBJ2-7; tentative D call: TRBD1 (6 bases). Trimming removed 5 bases at V and 5 bases at J, with 13 bases between. The CDR3 has 13 residues. CDR1 MNHEY and CDR2 SVGEGT come from the germline V gene. CDR3 sequence: CASSTEAGDEQYF. The CDR3 region has the DNA TGTGCCAGCAGTACCGAGGCAGGGGACGAGCAGTACTTC.

This clonotype has only a few counts. The J gene is TRBJ2-3, the V gene TRBV7-8, with D perhaps TRBD1 (6 bases). Germline V gives CDR1 SGHVS, CDR2 FQNEAQ. Trimming took off 3 bases at V and 5 bases at J, with 15 bases between the two ends. The CDR3 length is 15 residues. CDR3 nucleotides: TGTGCCAGCAGCTTCTGGGACACCGCCGGAGATACGCAGTATTTT. Residues: CASSFWDTAGDTQYF.

CDR3 bases: TGTGCCAGCAGCTGGGGAGGGACAGGGGGCCATGAGCAGTTCTTC. Its protein is CASSWGGTGGHEQFF. The rearrangement uses TRBV7-6 and TRBJ2-1, with TRBD1 identical over 12 bases. The CDR3 is 15 residues long. CDR1 is SGHVS, CDR2 FNYEAQ, per germline. J gave up 8 bases and V 4 bases, and 6 bases lay outside the gene matches.

The CDR3 here is CASSLEAGYNEQFF. CDR3 nucleotides: TGCGCCAGCAGCTTGGAGGCCGGCTACAATGAGCAGTTCTTC. This chain links TRBV5-1 with TRBJ2-1; D is ambiguous. The germline V gene has CDR1 SGHRS and CDR2 YFSETQ. The CDR3 has 14 residues. V was cut by 0 bases and J by 3 bases, with 7 bases left in between.

V and J are TRBV6-6 and TRBJ2-5, with a tentative D call TRBD2 (7 bases). V lost 5 bases, J lost 5 bases, and 18 bases lay in between. Germline V gene data show CDR1 as MNHNY and CDR2 as SVGAGI (reference sequence). The CDR3 runs to 15 residues. In DNA, the CDR3 is TGTGCCAGCAGTCAAGACCGCGGGGGCCGGGAGACCCAGTACTTC. It is translated as CASSQDRGGRETQYF.

V and J are TRBV12-3 or TRBV12-4 and TRBJ2-3; 10 bases are a match to TRBD2. The CDR3 runs to 16 residues. Losses at the gene ends were 4 bases for V and 2 bases for J; bases not matched to a gene: 6. As DNA, the CDR3 is TGTGCCAGCAGTTCCGTGACTAGCGGGTACACAGATACGCAGTATTTT. Encoded protein: CASSSVTSGYTDTQYF.

This clonotype has just a few counts. The chain recombines TRBV28 with TRBJ1-5; D perhaps matches TRBD1 (6 bases). Germline CDR1 is MDHEN and CDR2 is SYDVKM. The CDR3 length is 16 residues. V was trimmed by 5 bases and J by 5 bases, leaving 19 bases between them. CDR3 region: CASSLPLQGLYQPQHF. In nucleotides, the CDR3 is TGTGCCAGCAGTCTCCCGCTCCAGGGGCTGTATCAGCCCCAGCATTTT.

The rearrangement uses TRBV29-1 and TRBJ2-5, with D possibly called TRBD1 or TRBD2 (5 bases each). This CDR3 has 14 amino acids. CDR1 is SQVTM and CDR2 is ANQGSEA in the germline V gene. Trimming removed 4 bases from V and 0 bases from J, with 12 bases in between. In nucleotides, the CDR3 is TGCAGCGTTGCCGGGACGGAATACCAAGAGACCCAGTACTTC. Translated, it gives CSVAGTEYQETQYF. The full variable domain, with the rest looked up from reference TRBV29-1 and TRBJ2-5, is SAVISQKPSRDICQRGTSLTIQCQVDSQVTMMFWYRQQPGQSLTLIATANQGSEATYESGFVIDKFPISRPNLTFSTLTVSNMSPEDSSIYLCSVAGTEYQETQYFGPGTRLLVL.

The chain is built from TRBV20-1 and TRBJ1-1; the D is unclear. CDR1 DFQATT and CDR2 SNEGSKA come from the germline V gene (reference sequence). The germline V and J ends were trimmed by 0 bases and 3 bases, with 11 bases remaining between them. The CDR3 spans 14 residues. CDR3 sequence: CSARDLTRHTEAFF. The CDR3, as DNA: TGCAGTGCTAGAGATTTAACGCGGCACACTGAAGCTTTCTTT.